This T cell receptor (beta chain) was sequenced for a study of T cell responses to AZD1222 COVID-19 vaccine (dated by TCRdb to 2020 to 2023). With respect to the entire study: TCR sequencing covered some 240 trial participants: 207 given two doses of AZD1222 and 26 given two doses of MenACWY control vaccine. Trial participants were enrolled by age into 18-55, 56-69 and 70-plus year subgroups, with roughly 160, 29 and 62 TCR-sequenced participants respectively.

From the cysteine up to the phenylalanine, the CDR3 has a length of 15 residues. Just CDR3 DNA is preserved here, 45 bases in frame from base 1. V loses 7 bases, J loses 3 bases, and the germline ends lie 13 bases apart. Based on the germline V gene, the CDR1 and CDR2 sequences are MGHDK and SYGVNS. The CDR3 regions of human TCRbeta chains were analyzed by immunosequencing. On the authors' methods: Repertoire TCRs were matched against a reference library of SARS-CoV-2-specific TCRs generated with the MIRA antigen-specificity platform. Breadth was defined as the fraction of unique TCRs that were SARS-CoV-2-associated. Depth was defined as the fraction of total T cells that were SARS-CoV-2-associated. Using the MIRA data, each spike-specific TCR was assigned both to the spike region to which the TCR was reactive and to a CD4 or CD8 class. Log10-transformed breadth and depth values were compared by one-way ANOVA with Sidak's multiple comparisons tests. The table comes from immuneACCESS by way of TCRdb, which keeps in-frame sequences with V and J called. Part of the clones is missing from these tables; in studies checked, under half for an unresolved V gene and the rest for unknown reasons. V and J calls and clone size are copied from that table; D and trimming were computed from the DNA. This sample is represented by around 150,000 clones; more than 85% of them were singletons. Together, the top ten hold about 3.8% of the sample.

As regards this clone: There is no known antigen for this receptor. The input lacks base qualities; no much larger clone sits a single base away.

The time point tag for this specimen amounts to: about 28 days (+/-7) after the second vaccine dose. AZD1222 recipients with second doses at about 4 weeks or about 12 weeks were pooled, because spike-specific TCR depth and breadth did not differ between schedules. The vaccinee samples were drawn from two UK trials, COV001 and COV002, one of which was a single-blind randomized controlled phase 2/3 trial testing AZD1222 (ChAdOx1 nCoV-19) in healthy adults. For TCRbeta chain sequencing, PBMC samples from trial participants were taken at day 0 and at day 28 after the second dose. The investigation overall reported the following: A significant rise in spike-specific TCR breadth and depth was observed after two AZD1222 doses relative to day 0 and relative to MenACWY recipients. Because no day 14 peak-response samples were available, repertoires were characterized only after the peak T cell response. Conclusions about previously exposed vaccinees are limited, since just six or seven AZD1222 recipients were seropositive for SARS-CoV-2 at baseline. Epitopes outside the regions mutated in the B.1.351 and B.1.1.7 variants were reportedly recognized by nearly half of the unique spike-specific TCRs. Participants were mostly white British and included more females than males, and it was suggested by the authors that clonal diversity may have been underestimated. The 56-69-year group was small, and its depth increase did not reach significance, likely because of low power. CD4 TCRs associated with the vaccine covered the entire spike protein, and the dominant responses were in regions 160-218 and 743-854.

The source material was peripheral blood, sampled 28 days after the second AZD1222 dose. The receptor chain draws on TRBV25-1 and TRBJ1-6; the D segment cannot be called with confidence. This receptor was identified in an adult who received the AZD1222 COVID-19 vaccine. In nucleotides, the sequence is TGTGCCAGCAATTCCGGGTCTTTCTATAATTCACCCCTCCACTTT. It codes for CASNSGSFYNSPLHF.